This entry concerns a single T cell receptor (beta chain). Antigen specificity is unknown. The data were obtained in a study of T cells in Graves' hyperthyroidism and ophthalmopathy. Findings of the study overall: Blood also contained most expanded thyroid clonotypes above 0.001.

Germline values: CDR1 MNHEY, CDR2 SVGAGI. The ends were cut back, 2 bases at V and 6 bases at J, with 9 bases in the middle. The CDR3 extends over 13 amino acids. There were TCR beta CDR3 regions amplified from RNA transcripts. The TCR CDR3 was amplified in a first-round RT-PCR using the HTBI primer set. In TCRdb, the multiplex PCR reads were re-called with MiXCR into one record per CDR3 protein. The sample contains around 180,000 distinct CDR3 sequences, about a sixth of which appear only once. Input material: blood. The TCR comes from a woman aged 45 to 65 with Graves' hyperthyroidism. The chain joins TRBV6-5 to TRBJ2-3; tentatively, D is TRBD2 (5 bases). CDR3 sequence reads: CASSYPSSDTQYF. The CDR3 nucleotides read TGTGCCAGCAGTTACCCTAGCTCCGATACGCAGTATTTT.